Presented here are 7 T cell receptor beta chains from one specimen sequenced in a study of blood T cell repertoires in COVID-19. Clones were sequenced by immunoSEQ multiplex PCR, and TCRdb holds only the in-frame ones, with some missing. The repertoire holds roughly 200,000 clones, 88% seen once, with around 1.6% in the top ten. Sequencing was performed on peripheral blood. Receptor source: a man younger than 35 with active or convalescent COVID-19.

The gene calls are TRBV3-1 (or the pseudogene TRBV3-2) and TRBJ1-2, with 10 nucleotides matching TRBD1. This CDR3 contains 15 residues. The V and J ends lost 2 bases and 2 bases, in that order; junction bases with no gene match: 2. Germline CDR1 LGHDT, CDR2 YNNKEL (reference sequence). The CDR3 reads CASSQQGQGNYGYTF. CDR3 nucleotide sequence: TGTGCCAGCAGCCAACAGGGACAGGGGAACTATGGCTACACCTTC.

The genes are TRBV7-9 and TRBJ2-7; 7 nucleotides match TRBD2. CDR1 and CDR2 from the germline V gene are SEHNR and FQNEAQ (reference sequence). With 5 bases clipped from V and 8 bases from J, the junction kept 3 bases outside the gene matches. The CDR3 has 11 residues. The CDR3, as DNA: TGTGCCAGCAGCGGGGAGGGACAGCAGTACTTC. It encodes CASSGEGQQYF.

This chain joins TRBV11-1 and TRBJ1-1; D remains unclear. CDR1 and CDR2 (germline): SGHAT, FQDESV (reference sequence). The CDR3 totals 15 residues. V lost 1 base and J lost 4, with 13 bases in between. The CDR3 loop is CASSLDPPGTTEAFF. The CDR3, as DNA: TGTGCCAGCAGCTTAGACCCGCCCGGTACCACTGAAGCTTTCTTT.

This clone was seen only once. The chain recombines TRBV12-5 with TRBJ1-2; 7 nucleotides align to TRBD1. CDR3 length: 14 amino acids. The V and J ends lost 6 bases and 4 bases, in that order; junction bases with no gene match: 8. CDR1 and CDR2 from the germline V gene are LGHNT and FRNRAP. The CDR3 bases are TGTGCTAGTGGCTTCGGGGCAGGGGGCTATGGCTACACCTTC. Translating gives CASGFGAGGYGYTF.

This clone was recorded only once. This chain connects TRBV29-1 to TRBJ1-5, with D perhaps matching TRBD1 (6 bases). The germline V gene has CDR1 SQVTM and CDR2 ANQGSEA. The V end lost 0 bases, the J end lost 1 base, and 13 bases lay between the germline ends. The CDR3 consists of 16 residues. This CDR3 is CSVEDAGARSNQPQHF. The CDR3 nucleotides are TGCAGCGTTGAAGATGCAGGGGCGAGGAGCAATCAGCCCCAGCATTTT.

This clone was seen just once. This chain links TRBV19 with TRBJ1-6, with D possibly matching TRBD1 (5 bases). The V end lost 5 bases, the J end lost 9 bases, and 11 bases lay between the germline ends. Per the germline V gene, CDR1 is LNHDA and CDR2 is SQIVND (reference sequence). CDR3 size: 13 residues. The CDR3 sequence: CASSFPGFSPLHF. The CDR3 DNA reads TGTGCCAGTAGTTTTCCAGGGTTTTCACCCCTCCACTTT.

This chain connects TRBV19 to TRBJ1-1; 8 bases match TRBD1. The CDR3 is made up of 14 amino acids. From germline, CDR1 is LNHDA and CDR2 SQIVND (reference sequence). V gave up 4 bases and J gave up 3 bases; unmatched junction bases: 4. CDR3 region: CASSTTGGYTEAFF. The CDR3 bases are TGTGCCAGTAGTACTACAGGGGGATACACTGAAGCTTTCTTT.